A selection of T cell receptor beta chains follows, all from one sample in a study of PD-1 blockade in classical Hodgkin lymphoma. Sequenced by immunoSEQ multiplex PCR; TCRdb stores in-frame clones only, minus some. The sample yields roughly 40,000 clones, 75% to 90% seen once. The starting material was peripheral blood mononuclear cells (PBMCs), obtained at baseline. The receptors were sampled from a human donor with classical Hodgkin lymphoma. Both conserved end residues are part of each CDR3. The D gene is left open where the match is weak. Clone size is not always given. Where it is, it says once, few, many or a class for expanded clones.

TRBD2,.,TRBV13,TRBJ2-5,TGTGCCAGCAGCCTAAGAGCGGGAGTGGAGACCCAGTACTTC,CASSLRAGVETQYF
.,.,TRBV2,TRBJ2-7,TGTGCCAGCAGGGTTACCTACGAGCAGTACTTC,CASRVTYEQYF
.,.,TRBV7-9,TRBJ1-5,TGTGCCAGCAGCTCAGGCAGGGAAAATCAGCCCCAGCATTTT,CASSSGRENQPQHF
.,.,TRBV6-6,TRBJ2-7,TGTGCCAGCCGTGACGGGGGCGCTGACTACGAGCAGTACTTC,CASRDGGADYEQYF
.,once,TRBV7-2,TRBJ1-3,TGTGCCAGCAGCCTTTACGGGACACTCTCTGGAAACACCATATATTTT,CASSLYGTLSGNTIYF
.,.,TRBV25-1,TRBJ1-5,TGTGCCAGCAGTGAATCTGGTCAGCCCCAGCATTTT,CASSESGQPQHF
.,.,TRBV7-2,TRBJ1-4,TGTGCCAGCAGCTTAGTTGGGGTGGCAACTAATGAAAAACTGTTTTTT,CASSLVGVATNEKLFF
TRBD2,.,TRBV2,TRBJ2-5,TGTGCCAGCAGTCTAGCGGGAGAAGTAAAGACCCAGTACTTC,CASSLAGEVKTQYF
TRBD1,.,TRBV7-6,TRBJ2-2,TGTGCCAGCAGCTCCAGACAGGGAAGGAACACCGGGGAGCTGTTTTTT,CASSSRQGRNTGELFF
TRBD1,.,TRBV5-6,TRBJ2-3,TGTGCCAGCAGGACAGGGTTATTAGATACGCAGTATTTT,CASRTGLLDTQYF
.,.,TRBV18,TRBJ2-7,TGTGCCAGCTCACCACCCGGACGAGGCTCCTACGAGCAGTACTTC,CASSPPGRGSYEQYF
TRBD1,.,TRBV27,TRBJ2-7,TGTGCCAGCAGTGGAGGGACAGGGGGTCGGTCCGAGCAGTACTTC,CASSGGTGGRSEQYF
TRBD2,.,TRBV18,TRBJ2-1,TGTGCCAGCTCACACCCCGGACTAGCGGGAGATAATGAGCAGTTCTTC,CASSHPGLAGDNEQFF
TRBD1,.,TRBV5-4,TRBJ2-1,TGTGCCAGCAGCTTGGGTGGACAGGGGGATAATAATGAGCAGTTCTTC,CASSLGGQGDNNEQFF
.,.,TRBV9,TRBJ1-3,TGTGCCAGCAGCGTAGGGCAGGGAAACACCATATATTTT,CASSVGQGNTIYF
.,.,TRBV15,TRBJ2-3,TGTGCCACCAGCAGTAGAGGCGTGGGGTACACAGATACGCAGTATTTT,CATSSRGVGYTDTQYF
.,.,TRBV6-5,TRBJ2-3,TGTGCCAGCAGCCAGGGACGGCAAGATACGCAGTATTTT,CASSQGRQDTQYF
TRBD1,.,TRBV10-3,TRBJ1-2,TGTGCCATCAGGGGGGACAGGACTTATGGCTACACCTTC,CAIRGDRTYGYTF
TRBD1,.,TRBV7-3,TRBJ2-7,TGTGCCAGCAGCTTAACAGGGACAGGCTCCTACGAGCAGTACTTC,CASSLTGTGSYEQYF
.,.,TRBV7-9,TRBJ2-2,TGTGCCAGCAGCTTAGAGGCCCCAGGCGGCGGGGAGCTGTTTTTT,CASSLEAPGGGELFF
.,.,TRBV11-3,TRBJ2-1,TGTGCCAGCAGCGTTGAGCTGAGCTCCTACAATGAGCAGTTCTTC,CASSVELSSYNEQFF
.,.,TRBV2,TRBJ1-1,TGTGCCAGCAGTGTCCCCCCCGGCCGGACAGCGGAGGACACTGAAGCTTTCTTT,CASSVPPGRTAEDTEAFF
.,.,TRBV18,TRBJ2-3,TGTGCCAGCTCACCGCCCCCTGGGACAGATACGCAGTATTTT,CASSPPPGTDTQYF
.,.,TRBV28,TRBJ2-2,TGTGCCAGCAGTTTATTCAACACCGGGGAGCTGTTTTTT,CASSLFNTGELFF
.,.,TRBV9,TRBJ2-7,TGTGCCAGCAGCGTAGCGGAGGCTCTAGCAGCTTACGAGCAGTACTTC,CASSVAEALAAYEQYF
.,.,TRBV13,TRBJ2-1,TGTGCCAGCAGCCTGGTTGCGTCCCCGAGCTCCTACAATGAGCAGTTCTTC,CASSLVASPSSYNEQFF
.,.,TRBV7-3,TRBJ2-3,TGTGCCAGCAGCTTACGAGCGACTAGCACAGATACGCAGTATTTT,CASSLRATSTDTQYF
.,.,TRBV9,TRBJ2-2,TGTGCCAGCAGCGTAGCTCTGACCAGGGACCCGAACACCGGGGAGCTGTTTTTT,CASSVALTRDPNTGELFF
.,.,TRBV5-4,TRBJ1-1,TGTGCCAGCAGCTTGTTAGGCCCAGGCGACACTGAAGCTTTCTTT,CASSLLGPGDTEAFF
TRBD1,.,TRBV5-5,TRBJ1-2,TGTGCCAGCAGCTTGGATGGGGACAGGGGGAACTATGGCTACACCTTC,CASSLDGDRGNYGYTF
TRBD1,.,TRBV5-1,TRBJ2-2,TGCGCCAGCAGCTTGGCCCCACAGGGGGCCGGGGAGCTGTTTTTT,CASSLAPQGAGELFF